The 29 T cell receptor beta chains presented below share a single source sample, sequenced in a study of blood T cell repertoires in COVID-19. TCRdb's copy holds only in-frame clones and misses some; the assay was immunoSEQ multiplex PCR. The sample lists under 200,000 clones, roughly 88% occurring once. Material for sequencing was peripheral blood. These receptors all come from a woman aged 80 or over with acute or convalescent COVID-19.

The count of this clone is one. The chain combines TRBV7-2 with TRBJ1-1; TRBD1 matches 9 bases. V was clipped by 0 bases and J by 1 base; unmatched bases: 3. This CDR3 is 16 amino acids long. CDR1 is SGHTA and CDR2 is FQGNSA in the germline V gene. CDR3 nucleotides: TGTGCCAGCAGCTTAGCACCGGGACAGGGGAACACTGAAGCTTTCTTT. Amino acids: CASSLAPGQGNTEAFF.

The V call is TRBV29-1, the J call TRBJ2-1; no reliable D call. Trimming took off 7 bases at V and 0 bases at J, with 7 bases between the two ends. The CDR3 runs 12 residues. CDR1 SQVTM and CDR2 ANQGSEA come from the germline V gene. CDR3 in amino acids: CSATSSYNEQFF. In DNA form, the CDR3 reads TGCAGCGCGACCAGCTCCTACAATGAGCAGTTCTTC.

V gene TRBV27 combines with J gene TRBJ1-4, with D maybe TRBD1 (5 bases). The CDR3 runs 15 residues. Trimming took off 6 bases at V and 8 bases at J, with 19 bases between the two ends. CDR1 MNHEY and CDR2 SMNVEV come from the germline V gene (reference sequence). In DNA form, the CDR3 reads TGTGCCAGCAGGGGGCGTGGGCTAGTCGGGGAAAAACTGTTTTTT. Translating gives CASRGRGLVGEKLFF.

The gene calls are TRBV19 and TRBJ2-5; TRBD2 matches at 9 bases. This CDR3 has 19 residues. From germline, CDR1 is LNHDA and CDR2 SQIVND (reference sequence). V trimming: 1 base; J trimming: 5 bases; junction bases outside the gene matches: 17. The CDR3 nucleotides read TGTGCCAGTAGTATAGTTGCCCTAGCGGGGCCTGGCAATACGGAGACCCAGTACTTC. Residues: CASSIVALAGPGNTETQYF.

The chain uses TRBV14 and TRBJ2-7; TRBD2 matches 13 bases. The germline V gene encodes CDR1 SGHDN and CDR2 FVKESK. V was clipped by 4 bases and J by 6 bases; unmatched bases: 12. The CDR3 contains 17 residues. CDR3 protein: CASSPFRTSGSLGEQYF. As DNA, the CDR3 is TGTGCCAGCAGCCCATTCAGGACTAGCGGGAGTTTGGGCGAGCAGTACTTC.

CDR3 sequence reads: CASSIEARRNIQYF. The CDR3 DNA reads TGTGCCAGTAGTATAGAAGCCAGGAGGAACATTCAGTACTTC. The chain combines TRBV19 with TRBJ2-4; D perhaps matches TRBD2 (5 bases). CDR1 is LNHDA and CDR2 is SQIVND in the germline V gene (reference sequence). The germline V and J ends were trimmed by 0 bases and 7 bases, with 10 bases remaining between them. The CDR3 covers 14 residues.

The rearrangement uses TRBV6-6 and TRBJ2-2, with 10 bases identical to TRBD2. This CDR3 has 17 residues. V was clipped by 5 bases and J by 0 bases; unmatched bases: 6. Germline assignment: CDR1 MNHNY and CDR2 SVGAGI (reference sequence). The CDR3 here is CASSQRGGIANTGELFF. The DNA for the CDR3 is TGTGCCAGCAGTCAGCGGGGGGGAATCGCGAACACCGGGGAGCTGTTTTTT.

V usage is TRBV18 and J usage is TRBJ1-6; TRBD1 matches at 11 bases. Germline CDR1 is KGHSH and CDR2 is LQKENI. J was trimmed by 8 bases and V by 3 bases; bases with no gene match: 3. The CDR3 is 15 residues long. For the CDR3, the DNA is TGTGCCAGCTCACCGGGACAGGGGGTAGATTCACCCCTCCACTTT. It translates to CASSPGQGVDSPLHF.

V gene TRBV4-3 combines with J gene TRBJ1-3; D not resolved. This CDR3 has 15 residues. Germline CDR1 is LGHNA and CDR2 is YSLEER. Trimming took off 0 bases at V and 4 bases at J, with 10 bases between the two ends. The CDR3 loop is CASSQDGGPGNTIYF. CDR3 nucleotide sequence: TGCGCCAGCAGCCAAGACGGAGGACCAGGAAACACCATATATTTT.

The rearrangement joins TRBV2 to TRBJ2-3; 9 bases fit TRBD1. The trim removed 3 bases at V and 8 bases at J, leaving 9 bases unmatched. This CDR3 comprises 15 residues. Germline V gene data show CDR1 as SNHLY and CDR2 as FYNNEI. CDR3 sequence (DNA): TGTGCCAGCAGTGATAACAGGGGGCCTGGGGGTACGCAGTATTTT. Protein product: CASSDNRGPGGTQYF.

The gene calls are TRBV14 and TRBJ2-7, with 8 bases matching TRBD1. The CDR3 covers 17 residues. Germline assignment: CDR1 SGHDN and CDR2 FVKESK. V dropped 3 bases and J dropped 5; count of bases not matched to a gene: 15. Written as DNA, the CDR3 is TGTGCCAGCAGCCACCTGATACGGAGACAGGGGCAGCACGAGCAGTACTTC. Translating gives CASSHLIRRQGQHEQYF.

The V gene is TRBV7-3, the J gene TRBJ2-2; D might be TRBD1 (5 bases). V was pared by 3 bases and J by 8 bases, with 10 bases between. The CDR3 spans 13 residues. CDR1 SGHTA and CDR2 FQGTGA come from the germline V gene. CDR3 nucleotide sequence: TGTGCCAGCAGCTTGGACACCCCAGGGGAGCTGTTTTTT. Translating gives CASSLDTPGELFF.

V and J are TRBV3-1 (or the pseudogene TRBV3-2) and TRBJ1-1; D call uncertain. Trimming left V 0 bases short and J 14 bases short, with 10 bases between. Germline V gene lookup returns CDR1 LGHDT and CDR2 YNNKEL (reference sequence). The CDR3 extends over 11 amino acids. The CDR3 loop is CASSQDGGAFF. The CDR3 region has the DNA TGTGCCAGCAGCCAAGACGGCGGCGCCTTCTTT.

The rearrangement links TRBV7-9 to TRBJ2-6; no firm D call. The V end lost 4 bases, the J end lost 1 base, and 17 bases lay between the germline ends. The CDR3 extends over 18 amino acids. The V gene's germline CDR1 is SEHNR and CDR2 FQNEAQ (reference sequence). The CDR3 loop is CASSSWSRPGSGANVLTF. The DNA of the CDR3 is TGTGCCAGCAGCTCCTGGTCGCGACCCGGGTCTGGGGCCAACGTCCTGACTTTC.

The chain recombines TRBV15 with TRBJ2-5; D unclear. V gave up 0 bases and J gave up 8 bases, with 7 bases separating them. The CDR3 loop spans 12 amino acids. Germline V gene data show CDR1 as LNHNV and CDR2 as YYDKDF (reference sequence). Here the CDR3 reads CATSRDLRTQYF. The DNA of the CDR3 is TGTGCCACCAGCAGAGATCTGCGTACCCAGTACTTC.

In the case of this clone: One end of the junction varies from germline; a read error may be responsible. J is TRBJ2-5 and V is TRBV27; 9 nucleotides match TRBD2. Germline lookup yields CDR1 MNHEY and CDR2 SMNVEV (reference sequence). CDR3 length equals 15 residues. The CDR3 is CARRGESGGQETQYF. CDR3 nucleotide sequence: TGCGCCCGCAGGGGGGAAAGCGGGGGGCAAGAGACCCAGTACTTC.

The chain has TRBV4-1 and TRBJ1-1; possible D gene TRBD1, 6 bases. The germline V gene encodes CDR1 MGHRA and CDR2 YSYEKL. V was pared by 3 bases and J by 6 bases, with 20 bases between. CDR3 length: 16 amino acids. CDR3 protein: CASSQKDSRRSPEAFF. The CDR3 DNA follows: TGCGCCAGCAGCCAGAAGGACAGCCGCAGGTCCCCTGAAGCTTTCTTT.

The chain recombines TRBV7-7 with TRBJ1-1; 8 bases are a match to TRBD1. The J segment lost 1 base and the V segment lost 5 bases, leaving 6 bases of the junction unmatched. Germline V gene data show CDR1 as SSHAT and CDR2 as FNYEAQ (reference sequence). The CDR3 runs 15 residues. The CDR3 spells CASSPWTGRNTEAFF. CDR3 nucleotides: TGTGCCAGCAGCCCGTGGACAGGGCGGAACACTGAAGCTTTCTTT.

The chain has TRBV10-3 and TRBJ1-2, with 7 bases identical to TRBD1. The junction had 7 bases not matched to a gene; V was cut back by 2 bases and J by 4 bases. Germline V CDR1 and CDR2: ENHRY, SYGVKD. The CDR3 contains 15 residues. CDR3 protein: CAISEIPGQSYGYTF. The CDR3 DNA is TGTGCCATCAGTGAGATACCGGGACAGAGCTATGGCTACACCTTC.

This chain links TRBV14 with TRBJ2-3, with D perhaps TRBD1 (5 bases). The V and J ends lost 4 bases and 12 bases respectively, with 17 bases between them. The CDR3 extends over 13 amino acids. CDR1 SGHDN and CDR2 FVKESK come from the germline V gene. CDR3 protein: CASSPLGHPAQYF. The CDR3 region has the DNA TGTGCCAGCAGCCCCCTCGGACATCCGGCTCAGTATTTT. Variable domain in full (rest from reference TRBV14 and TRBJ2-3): EAGVTQFPSHSVIEKGQTVTLRCDPISGHDNLYWYRRVMGKEIKFLLHFVKESKQDESGMPNNRFLAERTGGTYSTLKVQPAELEDSGVYFCASSPLGHPAQYFGPGTRLTVL.

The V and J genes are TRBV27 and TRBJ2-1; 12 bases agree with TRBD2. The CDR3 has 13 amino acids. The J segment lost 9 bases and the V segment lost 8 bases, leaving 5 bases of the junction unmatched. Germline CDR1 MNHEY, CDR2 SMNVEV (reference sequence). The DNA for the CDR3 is TGTGCCAGCCTAGCGGGAGGGGCGGGTGAGCAGTTCTTC. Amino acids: CASLAGGAGEQFF.

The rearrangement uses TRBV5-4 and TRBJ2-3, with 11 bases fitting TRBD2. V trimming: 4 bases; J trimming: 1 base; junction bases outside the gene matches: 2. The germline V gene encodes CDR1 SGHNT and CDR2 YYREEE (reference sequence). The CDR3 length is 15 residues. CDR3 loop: CASSMGLAGTDTQYF. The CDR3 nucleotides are TGTGCCAGCAGCATGGGACTAGCGGGCACAGATACGCAGTATTTT.

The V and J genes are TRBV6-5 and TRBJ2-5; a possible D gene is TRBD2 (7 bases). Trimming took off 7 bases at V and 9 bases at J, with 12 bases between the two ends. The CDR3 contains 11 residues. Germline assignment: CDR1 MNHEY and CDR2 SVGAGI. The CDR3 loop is CASTRGGAQYF. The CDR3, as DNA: TGTGCCAGCACCAGAGGGGGGGCCCAGTACTTC.

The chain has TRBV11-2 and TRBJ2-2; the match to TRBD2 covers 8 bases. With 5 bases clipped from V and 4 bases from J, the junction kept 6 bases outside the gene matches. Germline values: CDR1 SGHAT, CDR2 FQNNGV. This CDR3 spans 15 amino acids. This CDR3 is CASSPSGGTTGELFF. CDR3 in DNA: TGTGCCAGCAGCCCCAGCGGGGGAACCACCGGGGAGCTGTTTTTT.

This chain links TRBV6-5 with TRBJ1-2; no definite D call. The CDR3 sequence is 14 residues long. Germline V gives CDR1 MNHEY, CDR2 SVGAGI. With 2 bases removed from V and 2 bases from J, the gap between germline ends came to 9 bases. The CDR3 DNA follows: TGTGCCAGCAGTTACGGAAGGCGGAACTATGGCTACACCTTC. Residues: CASSYGRRNYGYTF.

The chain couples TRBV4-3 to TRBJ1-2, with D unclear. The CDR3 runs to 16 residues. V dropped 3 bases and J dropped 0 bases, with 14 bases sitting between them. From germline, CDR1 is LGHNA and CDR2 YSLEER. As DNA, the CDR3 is TGCGCCAGCAGCCATGTAACGGGAGACACTAACTATGGCTACACCTTC. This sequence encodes CASSHVTGDTNYGYTF.

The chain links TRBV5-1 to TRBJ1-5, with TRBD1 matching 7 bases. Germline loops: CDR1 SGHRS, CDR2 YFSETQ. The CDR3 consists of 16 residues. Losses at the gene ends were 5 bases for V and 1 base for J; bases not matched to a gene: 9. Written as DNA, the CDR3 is TGCGCCAGCAGTTCCGGTTACAGGGGCAGCAATCAGCCCCAGCATTTT. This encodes CASSSGYRGSNQPQHF.

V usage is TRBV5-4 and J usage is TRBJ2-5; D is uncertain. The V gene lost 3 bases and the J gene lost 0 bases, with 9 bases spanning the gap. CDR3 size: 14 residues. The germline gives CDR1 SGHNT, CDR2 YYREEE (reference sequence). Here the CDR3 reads CASSSSLYQETQYF. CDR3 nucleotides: TGTGCCAGCAGCTCGAGTTTGTACCAAGAGACCCAGTACTTC. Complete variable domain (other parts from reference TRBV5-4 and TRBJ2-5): ETGVTQSPTHLIKTRGQQVTLRCSSQSGHNTVSWYQQALGQGPQFIFQYYREEENGRGNFPPRFSGLQFPNYSSELNVNALELDDSALYLCASSSSLYQETQYFGPGTRLLVL.

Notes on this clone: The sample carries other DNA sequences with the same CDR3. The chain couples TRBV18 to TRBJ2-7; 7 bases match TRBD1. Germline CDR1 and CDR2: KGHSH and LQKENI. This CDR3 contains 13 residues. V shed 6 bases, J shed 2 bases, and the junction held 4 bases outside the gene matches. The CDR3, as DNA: TGTGCCAGCTCGCCCGGGACAGCCTACGAGCAGTACTTC. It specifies CASSPGTAYEQYF. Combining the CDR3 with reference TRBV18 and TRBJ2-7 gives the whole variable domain NAGVMQNPRHLVRRRGQEARLRCSPMKGHSHVYWYRQLPEEGLKFMVYLQKENIIDESGMPKERFSAEFPKEGPSILRIQQVVRGDSAAYFCASSPGTAYEQYFGPGTRLTVT.